Following are 16 T cell receptor beta chains from one sample sequenced in a study of T cells in Graves' hyperthyroidism and ophthalmopathy. Amplification of TCR beta CDR3 regions was performed using RNA transcripts as template. A set of HTBI primers served as the primers for a first-round RT-PCR of the TCR CDR3. TCRdb reprocessed the multiplex PCR reads with MiXCR, giving one entry per CDR3 protein. The repertoire holds approximately 520,000 distinct CDR3 sequences, with more than 20% as singletons. Specimen: blood. Receptors originate from a young man with Graves' hyperthyroidism.

In its sample, this clonotype was seen many times. V usage is TRBV12-3 or TRBV12-4 and J usage is TRBJ2-6, with D unresolved. V lost 2 bases to trimming and J lost 5 bases, with 4 bases between them. CDR3 size: 13 residues. CDR3 amino acids: CASSLRRANVLTF. CDR3 in DNA: TGTGCCAGCAGTTTAAGGAGGGCCAACGTCCTGACTTTC.

There are many counts of this clonotype. The J gene is TRBJ2-2, the V gene TRBV7-9; tentative D call: TRBD2 (5 bases). The CDR3 is 13 amino acids. CDR1 and CDR2 (germline): SEHNR, FQNEAQ (reference sequence). Trimming left V 5 bases short and J 5 bases short, with 9 bases between. The CDR3 here is CASSRGETGELFF. As DNA, the CDR3 is TGTGCCAGCAGCCGGGGTGAGACCGGGGAGCTGTTTTTT.

This clonotype appeared a few times. V and J are TRBV11-2 and TRBJ2-7, with D tentatively TRBD1 (5 bases). Germline CDR1 SGHAT, CDR2 FQNNGV. The CDR3 totals 15 residues. V lost 1 base, J lost 7 bases, and 17 bases lay in between. The CDR3 spells CASSLGASRVGEQYF. Here the CDR3 DNA reads TGTGCCAGCAGCTTAGGGGCATCCAGGGTGGGAGAGCAGTACTTC.

This clonotype was recorded a few times. This chain uses TRBV9 with TRBJ1-5; D might be TRBD1 (5 bases). Deletions cut 10 bases from V and 1 base from J, with 6 bases between. The CDR3 has 11 residues. Germline V gene sequence: CDR1 SGDLS, CDR2 YYNGEE. The DNA of the CDR3 is TGTGCCGGGGGGAGCAATCAGCCCCAGCATTTT. Protein: CAGGSNQPQHF.

This clonotype was detected many times. The chain carries TRBV7-8 and TRBJ2-7; D gene ambiguous. Germline assignment: CDR1 SGHVS and CDR2 FQNEAQ. V dropped 1 base and J dropped 5 bases, with 15 bases sitting between them. This CDR3 has 15 residues. DNA of the CDR3: TGTGCCAGCAGCTTAGAAAGGACCAAAGGGCACGAGCAGTACTTC. Protein product: CASSLERTKGHEQYF.

The V gene is TRBV5-4, the J gene TRBJ2-7; no clear D gene. V lost 1 base, J lost 3 bases, and 11 bases lay in between. CDR1 is SGHNT, CDR2 YYREEE, per germline (reference sequence). The CDR3 contains 14 residues. The CDR3 sequence: CASSLSPEIYEQYF. DNA of the CDR3: TGTGCCAGCAGCTTGTCTCCGGAAATCTACGAGCAGTACTTC.

This clonotype occurred once. This chain uses TRBV28 with TRBJ1-2; 10 bases align to TRBD1. CDR1 and CDR2 from the germline V gene are MDHEN and SYDVKM. The CDR3 runs to 15 residues. The V gene end was trimmed by 7 bases and the J gene end by 4 bases; junction bases not matched to a gene: 9. CDR3 in amino acids: CASTPFGQGGYGYTF. CDR3 coding DNA: TGTGCCAGCACCCCCTTTGGACAGGGGGGCTATGGCTACACCTTC.

The gene calls are TRBV5-1 and TRBJ2-5; the D is unclear. This CDR3 contains 12 residues. CDR1 is SGHRS, CDR2 YFSETQ, per germline. Trimming removed 5 bases from V and 5 bases from J, with 10 bases in between. The CDR3 region has the DNA TGCGCCAGCAGGGGGATGGGCGAGACCCAGTACTTC. Translation gives CASRGMGETQYF.

This chain links TRBV30 with TRBJ2-4, with a tentative D call TRBD2 (5 bases). CDR1 is GTSNPN and CDR2 is SVGIG in the germline V gene (reference sequence). Trimming cost V 2 bases and J 0 bases, with 11 bases left between them. The CDR3 runs 15 residues. CDR3 residues: CAWSRDGLAKNIQYF. The CDR3 DNA follows: TGTGCCTGGAGTCGGGATGGGCTAGCCAAAAACATTCAGTACTTC.

The chain couples TRBV3-1 to TRBJ2-7; the D is unclear. CDR1 and CDR2 (germline): LGHDT, YNNKEL (reference sequence). V lost 0 bases and J lost 6, with 15 bases in between. CDR3 size: 15 residues. The chain's CDR3 is CASSQDLGSPSEQYF. CDR3 nucleotides: TGTGCCAGCAGCCAAGATCTCGGCTCCCCCAGCGAGCAGTACTTC.

V gene TRBV11-2 combines with J gene TRBJ2-2, with a weak D call TRBD1 (5 bases). Germline CDR1 is SGHAT and CDR2 is FQNNGV. Trimming stripped 3 bases from V and 5 bases from J, with 13 bases between. The CDR3 has 15 residues. In DNA, the CDR3 is TGTGCCAGCAGCTTTGGGGCCCCTCGGACCGGGGAGCTGTTTTTT. This encodes CASSFGAPRTGELFF.

The CDR3 spells CASSPRKGETQYF. The CDR3 DNA reads TGTGCCAGCAGTCCCCGAAAGGGGGAGACCCAGTACTTC. The V gene is TRBV27, the J gene TRBJ2-5; possibly TRBD1 for D (5 bases). Germline CDR1 and CDR2: MNHEY and SMNVEV (reference sequence). The ends were cut back, 5 bases at V and 5 bases at J, with 12 bases in the middle. The CDR3 length is 13 residues.

J is TRBJ2-5 and V is TRBV7-2; 14 positions match TRBD2. Germline lookup yields CDR1 SGHTA and CDR2 FQGNSA. V lost 0 bases, J lost 4 bases, and 4 bases stayed unmatched. This CDR3 has 17 amino acids. CDR3 region: CASSLARTSGRTETQYF. The CDR3 DNA sequence: TGTGCCAGCAGCTTAGCGCGGACTAGCGGGAGGACAGAGACCCAGTACTTC.

This rearrangement joins TRBV29-1 to TRBJ1-1; tentative D call: TRBD1 (5 bases). Germline CDR1 is SQVTM and CDR2 is ANQGSEA. The CDR3 length is 15 residues. V lost 3 bases and J lost 0, with 14 bases in between. In DNA, the CDR3 is TGCAGCGTTGAGGGGGAAATTCAAATGAACACTGAAGCTTTCTTT. It codes for CSVEGEIQMNTEAFF.

This clonotype was counted between two and nine times. The chain joins TRBV6-1 to TRBJ2-7; 8 positions match TRBD1. The germline V gene encodes CDR1 MNHNS and CDR2 SASEGT. With 8 bases clipped from V and 2 bases from J, the junction kept 5 bases outside the gene matches. The CDR3 consists of 13 residues. This chain's CDR3 is CASAWTGTYEQYF. In DNA form, the CDR3 reads TGTGCCAGCGCCTGGACAGGGACCTACGAGCAGTACTTC.

This clonotype was counted at least ten times. This chain connects TRBV11-2 to TRBJ1-2; D is unresolved. V was clipped by 5 bases and J by 0 bases, with 16 bases between them. The germline gives CDR1 SGHAT, CDR2 FQNNGV. The CDR3 length is 16 residues. The CDR3 DNA reads TGTGCCAGCAGCCGCTACCCGGGATTCCCTAACTATGGCTACACCTTC. Encoded protein: CASSRYPGFPNYGYTF.